The 2 T cell receptor beta chains below were found in one sample sequenced in a study of blood T cell repertoires in COVID-19. Clones were read by immunoSEQ multiplex PCR, and TCRdb kept only the in-frame ones, dropping some. This table holds 130,000 or so clones, more than 75% found once. The sample taken for sequencing was peripheral blood. Receptor source: a human donor in a cohort sampled during active COVID-19.

V gene TRBV18 combines with J gene TRBJ2-5; 8 bases are a match to TRBD2. The CDR3 has 17 amino acids. Germline CDR1 KGHSH, CDR2 LQKENI. Trimming removed 3 bases from V and 5 bases from J; junction bases left unmatched: 14. The CDR3 loop is CASSPPGGSGGNETQYF. CDR3 DNA: TGTGCCAGCTCACCCCCCGGAGGCAGCGGGGGAAATGAGACCCAGTACTTC.

This sequence joins TRBV10-3 and TRBJ1-6; TRBD1 matches at 7 bases. Losses at the gene ends were 6 bases for V and 5 bases for J; bases not matched to a gene: 4. CDR3 length: 14 amino acids. The germline V gene encodes CDR1 ENHRY and CDR2 SYGVKD. CDR3 loop: CAIRGDRDNSPLHF. The CDR3 bases are TGTGCCATCAGGGGGGACAGAGATAATTCACCCCTCCACTTT.